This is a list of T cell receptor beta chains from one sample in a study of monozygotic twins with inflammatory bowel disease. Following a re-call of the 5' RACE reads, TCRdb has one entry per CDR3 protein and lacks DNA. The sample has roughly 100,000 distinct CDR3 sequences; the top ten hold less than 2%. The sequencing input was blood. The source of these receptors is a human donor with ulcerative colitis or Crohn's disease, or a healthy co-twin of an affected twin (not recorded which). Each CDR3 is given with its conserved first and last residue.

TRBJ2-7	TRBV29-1	CSVEGTSGFSYEQYF
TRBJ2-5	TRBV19	CASSHGRARETQYF
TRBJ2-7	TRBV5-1	CASRTLSGNDEQYF
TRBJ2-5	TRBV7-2	CASSSNTGGSSETQYF
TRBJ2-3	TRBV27	CASSPWADTQYF
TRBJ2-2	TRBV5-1	CASSLWGQGPFTGELFF
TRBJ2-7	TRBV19	CASSPGTAKYF
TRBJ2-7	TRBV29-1	CSVERLAGAYEQYF
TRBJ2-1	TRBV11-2	CVSSEAFSGEQFF
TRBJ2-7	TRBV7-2	CASSKGVTSGSYEQYF
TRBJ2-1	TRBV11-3	CASSLERGEQFF
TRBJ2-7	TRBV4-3	CASSQFMESPYEQYF
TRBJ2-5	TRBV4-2	CASSRETGGGETQYF
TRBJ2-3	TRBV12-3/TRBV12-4	CASRRESRARADTQYF
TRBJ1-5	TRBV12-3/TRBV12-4	CASSFNLLEVQPQHF
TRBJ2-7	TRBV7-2	CASSLPIFTGGNHEQYF
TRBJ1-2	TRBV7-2	CASSLVGAPIYGYTF
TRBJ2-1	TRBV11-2	CASSLPIAEGNNEQFF
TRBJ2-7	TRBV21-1	CASIGDRFYEQYF
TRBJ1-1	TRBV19	CASSAGTGGRLDTEAFF
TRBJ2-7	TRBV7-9	CASTFQGKYGEQYF